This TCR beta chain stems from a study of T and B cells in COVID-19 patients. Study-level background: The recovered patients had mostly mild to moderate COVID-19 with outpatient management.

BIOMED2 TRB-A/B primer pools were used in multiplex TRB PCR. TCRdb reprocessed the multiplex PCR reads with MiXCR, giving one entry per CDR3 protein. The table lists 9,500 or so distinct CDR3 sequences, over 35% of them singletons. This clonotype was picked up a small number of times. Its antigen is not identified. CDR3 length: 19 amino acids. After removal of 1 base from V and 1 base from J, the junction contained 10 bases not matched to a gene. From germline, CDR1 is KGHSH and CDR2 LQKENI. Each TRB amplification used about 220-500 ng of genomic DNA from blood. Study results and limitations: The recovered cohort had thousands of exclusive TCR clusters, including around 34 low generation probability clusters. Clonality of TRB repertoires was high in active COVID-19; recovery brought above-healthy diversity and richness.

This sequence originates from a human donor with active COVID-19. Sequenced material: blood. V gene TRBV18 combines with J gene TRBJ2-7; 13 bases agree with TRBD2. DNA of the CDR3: TGTGCCAGCTCACCACGTCTCCCGGGACTAGCGGGAATGTCCTACGAGCAGTACTTC. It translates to CASSPRLPGLAGMSYEQYF.